Here is one TCR beta chain with its context. Its antigen is unknown. Qualities for individual bases were not recorded, and no much larger clone is one base off. Collaborating institutions collected whole blood in K2EDTA tubes following their own protocols. For TCRbeta analysis, collaborator samples were shipped as frozen whole blood, as isolated PBMCs, or as DNA extracted from either sample type. TCRbeta CDR3 regions were amplified from genomic DNA using the immunoSEQ Assay, a bias-controlled multiplex PCR. The study's own analysis went as follows. The number of nucleated cells in each sample was estimated by amplification of reference gene primers within the assay. To quantify the absolute abundance of each unique TCRbeta CDR3 rearrangement, sequence reads were collapsed and filtered. For each sample, productive Simpson clonality was calculated as the square root of Simpson's diversity index over productive rearrangements. Held by TCRdb, this immuneACCESS table contains in-frame sequences only and omits some clones. Under half of the omission traces to an unresolved V gene where checked; the cause of the rest is unknown. D and trimming were read from the DNA, whereas the V and J calls and clone size are those reported in that table. This sample holds some 74,000 clones; approximately 80% were observed only once. Around 41% of the sample belongs to the ten largest clones.

This sample stems from a study of blood T cell repertoires in COVID-19 (dated by TCRdb to 2018 to 2020). At the level of the whole study: The collaborator samples originated in the United States, Italy and Spain and spanned the acute and convalescent phases of COVID-19. HLA class I and class II types, where available, came from metadata supplied by the sample provider rather than from assay-based typing. The samples were drawn from two sources: the first 160 participants of the ongoing ImmuneRACE study, and some 1,300 subjects contributed by 6 global collaborators. The material from the prospective study consisted of cDNA or gDNA derived from T cells, B-cell-depleted T cells, or PBMCs. Sample metadata almost always included a de-identified subject ID, COVID-19 status, age in years and sex. The repertoires were released in a freely available public database intended as a resource for research on the immune response to SARS-CoV-2. The dataset comprised deeply sampled blood TCRbeta repertoires from subjects exposed to, actively infected with, or recovered from COVID-19.

The trim is 3 bases for V and 3 bases for J, with a gap of 8 bases between the germline ends. From cysteine to phenylalanine, the CDR3 is 13 amino acids long. Left in the record is the CDR3 DNA by itself, 39 bases read in frame from the first base. Per the germline V gene (reference sequence), LGHDT is the CDR1 and YNNKEL is the CDR2. Study-wide findings and limitations: The quantity of clinical and demographic metadata differed by source and by participant and was supplied without curation.

The specimen was peripheral blood. This receptor was identified in a man at least 80 years old with acute or convalescent COVID-19. The chain couples TRBV3-1 (or the pseudogene TRBV3-2) to TRBJ1-2; the D gene cannot be resolved reliably. The CDR3 reads as follows: CASSQGLDYGYTF. The nucleotide sequence reads TGTGCCAGCAGCCAGGGCTTGGACTATGGCTACACCTTC.